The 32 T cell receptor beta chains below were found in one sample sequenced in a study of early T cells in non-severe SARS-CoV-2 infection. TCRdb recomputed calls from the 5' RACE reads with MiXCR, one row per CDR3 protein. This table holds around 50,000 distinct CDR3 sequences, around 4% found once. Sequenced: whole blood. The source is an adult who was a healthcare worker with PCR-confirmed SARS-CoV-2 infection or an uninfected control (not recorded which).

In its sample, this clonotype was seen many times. CDR3: CSAKGTVGDEKLFF. CDR3 coding DNA: TGCAGCGCGAAAGGGACAGTGGGAGATGAAAAACTGTTTTTT. This sequence joins TRBV29-1 and TRBJ1-4; TRBD1 matches at 7 bases. Looked up from germline, CDR1 is SQVTM and CDR2 is ANQGSEA. This CDR3 region has 14 residues. With V trimmed by 7 bases and J by 6 bases, 11 bases remained unmatched.

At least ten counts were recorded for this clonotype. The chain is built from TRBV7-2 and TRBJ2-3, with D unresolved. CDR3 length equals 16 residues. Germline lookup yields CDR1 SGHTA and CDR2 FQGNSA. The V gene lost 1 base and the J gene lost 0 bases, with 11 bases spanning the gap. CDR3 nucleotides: TGTGCCAGCAGCTTAGACGGCACTATAAGCACAGATACGCAGTATTTT. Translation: CASSLDGTISTDTQYF. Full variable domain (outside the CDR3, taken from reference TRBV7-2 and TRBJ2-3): GAGVSQSPSNKVTEKGKDVELRCDPISGHTALYWYRQSLGQGLEFLIYFQGNSAPDKSGLPSDRFSAERTGGSVSTLTIQRTQQEDSAVYLCASSLDGTISTDTQYFGPGTRLTVL.

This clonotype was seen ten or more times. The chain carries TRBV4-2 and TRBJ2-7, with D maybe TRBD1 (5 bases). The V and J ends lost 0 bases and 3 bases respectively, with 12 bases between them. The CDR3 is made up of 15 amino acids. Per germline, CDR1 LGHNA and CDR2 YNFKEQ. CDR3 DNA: TGTGCCAGCAGCCAAGATTCCCAGGGTTACTACGAGCAGTACTTC. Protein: CASSQDSQGYYEQYF.

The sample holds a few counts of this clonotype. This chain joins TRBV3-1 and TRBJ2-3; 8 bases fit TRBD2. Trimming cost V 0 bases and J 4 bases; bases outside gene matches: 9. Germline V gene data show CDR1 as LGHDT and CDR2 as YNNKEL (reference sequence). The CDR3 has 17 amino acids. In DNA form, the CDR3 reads TGTGCCAGCAGCCAAGATTGGGTAGCGGGGCTTCCAGATACGCAGTATTTT. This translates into CASSQDWVAGLPDTQYF.

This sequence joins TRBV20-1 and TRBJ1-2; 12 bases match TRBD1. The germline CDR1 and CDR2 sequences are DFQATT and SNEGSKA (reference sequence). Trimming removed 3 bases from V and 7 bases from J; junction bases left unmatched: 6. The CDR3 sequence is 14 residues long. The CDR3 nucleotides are TGCAGTGCTAGGGCCGGGACAGGGGGCTCTGGCTACACCTTC. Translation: CSARAGTGGSGYTF.

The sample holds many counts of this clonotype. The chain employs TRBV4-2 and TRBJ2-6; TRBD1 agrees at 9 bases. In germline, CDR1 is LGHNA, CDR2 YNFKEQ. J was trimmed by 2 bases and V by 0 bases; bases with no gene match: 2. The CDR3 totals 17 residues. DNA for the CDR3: TGTGCCAGCAGCCAAGAACAGGGGGCGACTGGGGCCAACGTCCTGACTTTC. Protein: CASSQEQGATGANVLTF.

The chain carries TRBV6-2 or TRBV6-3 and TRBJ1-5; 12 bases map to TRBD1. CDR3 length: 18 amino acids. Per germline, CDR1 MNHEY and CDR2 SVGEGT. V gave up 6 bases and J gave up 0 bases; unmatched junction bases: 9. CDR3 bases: TGTGCCAGCAGAACCGTCGGGACAGGGGGCTTTAGCAATCAGCCCCAGCATTTT. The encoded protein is CASRTVGTGGFSNQPQHF.

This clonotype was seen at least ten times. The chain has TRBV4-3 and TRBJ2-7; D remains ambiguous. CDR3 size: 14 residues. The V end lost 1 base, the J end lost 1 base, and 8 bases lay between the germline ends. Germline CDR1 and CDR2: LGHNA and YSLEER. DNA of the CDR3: TGCGCCAGCAGCCAAGCGATCCTTTCCTACGAGCAGTACTTC. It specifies CASSQAILSYEQYF.

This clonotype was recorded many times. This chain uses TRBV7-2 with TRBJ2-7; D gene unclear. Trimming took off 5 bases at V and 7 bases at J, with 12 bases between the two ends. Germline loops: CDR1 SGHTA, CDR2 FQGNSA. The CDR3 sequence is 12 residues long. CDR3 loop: CASSPTFGEQYF. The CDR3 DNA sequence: TGTGCCAGCAGCCCTACGTTCGGGGAGCAGTACTTC.

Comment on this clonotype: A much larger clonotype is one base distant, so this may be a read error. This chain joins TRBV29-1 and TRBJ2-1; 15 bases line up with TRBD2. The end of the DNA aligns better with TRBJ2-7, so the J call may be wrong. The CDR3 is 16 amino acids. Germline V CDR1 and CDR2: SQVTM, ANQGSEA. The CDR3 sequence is CSVRGTSGRPTGEQYF. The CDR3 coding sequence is TGCAGCGTTCGCGGGACTAGCGGGAGGCCGACAGGTGAGCAGTACTTC.

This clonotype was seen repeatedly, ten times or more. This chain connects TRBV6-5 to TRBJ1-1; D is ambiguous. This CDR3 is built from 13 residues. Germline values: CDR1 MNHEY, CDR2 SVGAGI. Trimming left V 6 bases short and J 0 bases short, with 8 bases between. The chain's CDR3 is CASRPYMNTEAFF. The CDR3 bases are TGTGCCAGCAGGCCCTACATGAACACTGAAGCTTTCTTT.

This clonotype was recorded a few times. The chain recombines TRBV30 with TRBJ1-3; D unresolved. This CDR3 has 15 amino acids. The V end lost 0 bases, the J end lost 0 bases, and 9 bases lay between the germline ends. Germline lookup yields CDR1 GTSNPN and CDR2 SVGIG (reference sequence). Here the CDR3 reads CAWSVLGSSGNTIYF. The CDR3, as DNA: TGTGCCTGGAGTGTCTTAGGTAGCTCTGGAAACACCATATATTTT.

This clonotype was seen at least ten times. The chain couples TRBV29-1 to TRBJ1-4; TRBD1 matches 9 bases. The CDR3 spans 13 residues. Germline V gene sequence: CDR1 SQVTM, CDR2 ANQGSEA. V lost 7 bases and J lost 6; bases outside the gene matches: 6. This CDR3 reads CSAGTGNDEKLFF. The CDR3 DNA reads TGCAGCGCCGGGACAGGGAACGATGAAAAACTGTTTTTT.

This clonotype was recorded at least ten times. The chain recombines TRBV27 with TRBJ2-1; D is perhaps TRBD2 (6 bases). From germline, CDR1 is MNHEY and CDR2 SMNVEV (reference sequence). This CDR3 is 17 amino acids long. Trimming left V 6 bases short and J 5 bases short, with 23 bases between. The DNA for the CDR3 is TGTGCCAGCAGCCGAGGTATCGGGAGTTTAGAGGACAATGAGCAGTTCTTC. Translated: CASSRGIGSLEDNEQFF.

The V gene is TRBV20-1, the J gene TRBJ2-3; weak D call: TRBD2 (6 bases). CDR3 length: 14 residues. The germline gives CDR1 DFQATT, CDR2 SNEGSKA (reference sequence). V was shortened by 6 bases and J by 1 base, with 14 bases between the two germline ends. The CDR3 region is CSAYGGLGTDTQYF. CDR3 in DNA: TGCAGTGCATACGGGGGTCTTGGCACAGATACGCAGTATTTT.

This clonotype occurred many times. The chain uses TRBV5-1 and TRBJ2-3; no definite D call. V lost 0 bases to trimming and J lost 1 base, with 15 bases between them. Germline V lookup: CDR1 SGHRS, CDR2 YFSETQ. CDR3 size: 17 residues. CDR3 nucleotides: TGCGCCAGCAGCTTGGATGTAGGATACTGGGGCACAGATACGCAGTATTTT. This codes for CASSLDVGYWGTDTQYF.

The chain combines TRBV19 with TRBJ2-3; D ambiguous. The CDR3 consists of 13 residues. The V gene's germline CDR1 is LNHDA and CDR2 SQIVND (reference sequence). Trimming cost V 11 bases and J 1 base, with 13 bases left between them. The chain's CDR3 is CASRLVGTDTQYF. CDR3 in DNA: TGTGCCTCCCGGCTAGTGGGCACAGATACGCAGTATTTT.

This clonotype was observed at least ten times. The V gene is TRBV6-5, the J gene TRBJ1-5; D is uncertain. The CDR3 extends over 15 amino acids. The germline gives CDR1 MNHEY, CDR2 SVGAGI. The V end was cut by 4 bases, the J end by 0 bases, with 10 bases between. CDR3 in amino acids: CASSSDGDSNQPQHF. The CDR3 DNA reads TGTGCCAGCAGTTCAGACGGTGATAGCAATCAGCCCCAGCATTTT.

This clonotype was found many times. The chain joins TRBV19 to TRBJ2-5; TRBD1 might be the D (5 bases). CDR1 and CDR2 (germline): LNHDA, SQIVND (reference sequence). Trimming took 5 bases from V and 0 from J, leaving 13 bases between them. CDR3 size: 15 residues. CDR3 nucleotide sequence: TGTGCCAGTAGTCCCTTGGCAGGGAACCAAGAGACCCAGTACTTC. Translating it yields CASSPLAGNQETQYF.

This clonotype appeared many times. The CDR3 sequence: CASSDQAGGDQPQHF. CDR3 DNA sequence: TGTGCCAGCAGCGACCAGGCCGGAGGTGATCAGCCCCAGCATTTT. The chain employs TRBV12-3 or TRBV12-4 and TRBJ1-5; no clear D. The CDR3 spans 15 residues. Trimming took 6 bases from V and 5 from J, leaving 17 bases between them.

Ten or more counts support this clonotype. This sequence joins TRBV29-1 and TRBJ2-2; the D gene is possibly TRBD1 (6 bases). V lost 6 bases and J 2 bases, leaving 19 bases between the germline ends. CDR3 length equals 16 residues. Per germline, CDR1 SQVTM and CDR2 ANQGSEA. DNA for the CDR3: TGCAGCGTGGCTTATACGTCAGGGGAAAACACCGGGGAGCTGTTTTTT. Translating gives CSVAYTSGENTGELFF.

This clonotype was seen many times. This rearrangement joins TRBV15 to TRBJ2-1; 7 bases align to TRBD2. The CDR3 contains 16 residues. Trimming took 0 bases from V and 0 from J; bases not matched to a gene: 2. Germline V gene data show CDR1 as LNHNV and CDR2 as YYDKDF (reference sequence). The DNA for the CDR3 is TGTGCCACCAGCAGAGATCGCGGGAGCTCCTACAATGAGCAGTTCTTC. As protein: CATSRDRGSSYNEQFF.

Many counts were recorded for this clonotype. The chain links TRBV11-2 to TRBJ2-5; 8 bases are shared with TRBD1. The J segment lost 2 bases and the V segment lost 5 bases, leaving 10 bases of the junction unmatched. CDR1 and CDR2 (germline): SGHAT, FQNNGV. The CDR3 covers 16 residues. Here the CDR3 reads CASSEGQGAQQETQYF. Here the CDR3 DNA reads TGTGCCAGCAGCGAAGGGCAGGGGGCACAACAAGAGACCCAGTACTTC. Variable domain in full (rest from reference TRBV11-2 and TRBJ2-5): EAGVAQSPRYKIIEKRQSVAFWCNPISGHATLYWYQQILGQGPKLLIQFQNNGVVDDSQLPKDRFSAERLKGVDSTLKIQPAKLEDSAVYLCASSEGQGAQQETQYFGPGTRLLVL.

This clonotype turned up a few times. DNA of the CDR3: TGTGCCTGGAGTTTGGACAGGGTTGGCTATGGCTACACCTTC. It codes for CAWSLDRVGYGYTF. The chain links TRBV30 to TRBJ1-2; 8 bases align to TRBD1. Trimming cost V 2 bases and J 4 bases; bases outside gene matches: 6. The CDR3 runs to 14 residues. Germline V gene data show CDR1 as GTSNPN and CDR2 as SVGIG (reference sequence).

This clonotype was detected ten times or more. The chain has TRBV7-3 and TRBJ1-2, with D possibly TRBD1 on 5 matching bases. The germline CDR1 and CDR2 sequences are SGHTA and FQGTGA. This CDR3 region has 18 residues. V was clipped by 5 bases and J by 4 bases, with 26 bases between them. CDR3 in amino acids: CASSPRAEGRGYGYGYTF. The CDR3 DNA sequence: TGTGCCAGCAGCCCCCGGGCGGAGGGGCGAGGGTATGGCTATGGCTACACCTTC.

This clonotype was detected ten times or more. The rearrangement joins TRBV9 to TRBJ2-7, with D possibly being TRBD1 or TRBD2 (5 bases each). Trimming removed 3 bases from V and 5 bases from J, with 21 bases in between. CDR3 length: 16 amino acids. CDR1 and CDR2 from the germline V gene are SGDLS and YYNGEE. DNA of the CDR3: TGTGCCAGCAGCGCCTCCGAGGGACGTTCTACGGACGAGCAGTACTTC. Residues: CASSASEGRSTDEQYF.

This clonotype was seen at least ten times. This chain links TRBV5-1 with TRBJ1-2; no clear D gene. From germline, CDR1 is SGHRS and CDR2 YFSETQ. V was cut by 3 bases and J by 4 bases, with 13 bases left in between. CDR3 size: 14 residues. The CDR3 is CASSSGATGYGYTF. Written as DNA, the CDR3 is TGCGCCAGCAGCTCGGGTGCTACGGGCTATGGCTACACCTTC.

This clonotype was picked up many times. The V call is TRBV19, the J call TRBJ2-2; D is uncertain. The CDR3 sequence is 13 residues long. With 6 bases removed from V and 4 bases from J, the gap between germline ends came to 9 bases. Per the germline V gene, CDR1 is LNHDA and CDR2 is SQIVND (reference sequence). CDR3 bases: TGTGCCAGTAGGCCACAGCTCACCGGGGAGCTGTTTTTT. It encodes CASRPQLTGELFF.

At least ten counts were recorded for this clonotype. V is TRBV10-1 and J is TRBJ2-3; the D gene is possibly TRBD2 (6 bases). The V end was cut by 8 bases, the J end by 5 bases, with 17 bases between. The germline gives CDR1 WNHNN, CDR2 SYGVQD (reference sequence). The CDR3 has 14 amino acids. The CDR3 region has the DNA TGCGCCAGCTCGCGAAATCCGGGAGTAGATACGCAGTATTTT. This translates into CASSRNPGVDTQYF.

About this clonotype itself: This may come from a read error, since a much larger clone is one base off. In DNA, the CDR3 is TGTGCCATCTACAATGCCGCGGCTAACACCGGGGAGATGTTTTTT. It codes for CAIYNAAANTGEMFF. The chain carries TRBV10-3 and TRBJ2-2; tentative D call: TRBD2 (5 bases). This CDR3 comprises 15 residues. Germline CDR1 and CDR2: ENHRY and SYGVKD.

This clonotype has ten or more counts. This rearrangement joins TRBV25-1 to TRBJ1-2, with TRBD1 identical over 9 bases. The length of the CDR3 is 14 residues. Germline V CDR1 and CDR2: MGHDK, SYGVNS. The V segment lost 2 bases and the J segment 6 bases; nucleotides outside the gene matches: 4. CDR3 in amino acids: CASSEGTGHHGYTF. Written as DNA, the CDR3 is TGTGCCAGCAGTGAAGGGACAGGGCATCATGGCTACACCTTC.

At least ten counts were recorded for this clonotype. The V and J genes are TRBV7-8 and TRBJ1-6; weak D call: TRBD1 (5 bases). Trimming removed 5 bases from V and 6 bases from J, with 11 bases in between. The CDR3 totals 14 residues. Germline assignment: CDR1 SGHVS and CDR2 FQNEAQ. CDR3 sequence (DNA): TGTGCCAGCAGCCACGAGGGACCTAATTCACCCCTCCACTTT. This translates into CASSHEGPNSPLHF.